One and the same sample provided the 20 T cell receptor beta chains below, sequenced in a study of identical twins. Each CDR3 protein is one row after TCRdb ran MiXCR on the 5' RACE reads. The sample consists of under 800,000 distinct CDR3 sequences, 21% of them appearing once. The same data also went into a second study, on T cells expressing NK-cell markers.

Sequenced material: PBMCs. These receptors all come from a woman between 18 and 29 years old in good health.

This clonotype has only a few counts. V is TRBV20-1 and J is TRBJ2-3, with 7 bases identical to TRBD2. Germline V gene data show CDR1 as DFQATT and CDR2 as SNEGSKA (reference sequence). This CDR3 spans 15 amino acids. V gave up 4 bases and J gave up 2 bases; unmatched junction bases: 9. The CDR3 DNA sequence: TGCAGTGCTACCAGACTAGCAGACAACACAGATACGCAGTATTTT. Its protein is CSATRLADNTDTQYF.

This rearrangement joins TRBV20-1 to TRBJ2-7; no clear D gene. The CDR3 has 13 residues. Looked up from germline, CDR1 is DFQATT and CDR2 is SNEGSKA (reference sequence). V lost 0 bases and J 3 bases, leaving 9 bases between the germline ends. The CDR3 DNA reads as TGCAGTGCTAGAGATCTAACACGCTACGAGCAGTACTTC. This sequence encodes CSARDLTRYEQYF.

This clonotype occurred many times. The chain joins TRBV29-1 to TRBJ1-4; 8 bases are a match to TRBD1. Unmatched junction bases numbered 3, after V lost 4 bases and J lost 5 bases. CDR3 length equals 13 residues. Germline-derived CDR1 and CDR2 are SQVTM and ANQGSEA. The CDR3 spells CSVGRQGNEKLFF. For the CDR3, the DNA is TGCAGCGTTGGGCGACAGGGGAATGAAAAACTGTTTTTT.

The table lists this clonotype with a few counts. The rearrangement joins TRBV5-1 to TRBJ2-3; 9 bases align to TRBD2. The V segment lost 0 bases and the J segment 6 bases; nucleotides outside the gene matches: 2. Germline V gives CDR1 SGHRS, CDR2 YFSETQ. This CDR3 spans 14 amino acids. The CDR3 spells CASSLEGLADTQYF. The DNA for the CDR3 is TGCGCCAGCAGCTTGGAGGGACTAGCTGATACGCAGTATTTT.

This clonotype was picked up many times. This rearrangement joins TRBV29-1 to TRBJ2-3; possible D gene TRBD1, 6 bases. Germline CDR1 reads SQVTM; CDR2 reads ANQGSEA. This CDR3 has 14 residues. Trimming left V 4 bases short and J 1 base short, with 12 bases between. CDR3 DNA sequence: TGCAGCGTTGGTGGGCGGACAGGCACAGATACGCAGTATTTT. Its protein is CSVGGRTGTDTQYF.

The V gene is TRBV3-1, the J gene TRBJ2-7, with 10 bases that match TRBD2. Germline V gene data show CDR1 as LGHDT and CDR2 as YNNKEL (reference sequence). Trimming took 4 bases from V and 2 from J; bases not matched to a gene: 8. This CDR3 region has 16 residues. The CDR3 coding sequence is TGTGCCAGCAGCCCCAGTTCTAGCGGGGGAACCTACGAGCAGTACTTC. Its translation: CASSPSSSGGTYEQYF.

The V gene is TRBV4-1, the J gene TRBJ2-5, with 8 positions matching TRBD2. The germline V gene encodes CDR1 MGHRA and CDR2 YSYEKL. This CDR3 spans 16 amino acids. V gave up 3 bases and J gave up 6 bases; unmatched junction bases: 12. The CDR3 bases are TGCGCCAGCAGCCAGTCTGCGGGCGGGGGGCCAAAGACCCAGTACTTC. Its protein product is CASSQSAGGGPKTQYF.

This clonotype showed up just a few times. V usage is TRBV13 and J usage is TRBJ2-3; 7 nucleotides line up with TRBD2. The V gene end was trimmed by 1 base and the J gene end by 3 bases; junction bases not matched to a gene: 4. The CDR3 has 15 residues. Germline V gene sequence: CDR1 PRHDT, CDR2 FYEKMQ (reference sequence). Written as DNA, the CDR3 is TGTGCCAGCAGCTTAGCGCGACTAGCAACAGATACGCAGTATTTT. This sequence encodes CASSLARLATDTQYF.

This clonotype showed up just a few times. The gene calls are TRBV11-3 and TRBJ2-5; D is possibly TRBD2 (6 bases). V shed 4 bases and J shed 7 bases, with 7 bases lying between them. Germline-derived CDR1 and CDR2 are SGHNT and YENEEA. The CDR3 is 11 residues long. The CDR3 loop is CASSSAGTQYF. The CDR3 nucleotides read TGTGCCAGCAGCTCAGCGGGGACCCAGTACTTC.

This clonotype has a count of ten or more. V is TRBV12-3 or TRBV12-4 and J is TRBJ1-1; no reliable D call. The ends were cut back, 1 base at V and 3 bases at J, with 6 bases in the middle. CDR3 length: 13 amino acids. This chain's CDR3 is CASSLGEYTEAFF. CDR3 in DNA: TGTGCCAGCAGTTTAGGGGAGTACACTGAAGCTTTCTTT.

This clonotype came up many times. This CDR3 is CASSPTGSSYNEQFF. The CDR3 coding sequence is TGTGCCAGCTCCCCAACTGGGAGCTCCTACAATGAGCAGTTCTTC. The genes are TRBV6-1 and TRBJ2-1; D perhaps matches TRBD2 (5 bases). Germline loops: CDR1 MNHNS, CDR2 SASEGT. V was shortened by 8 bases and J by 0 bases, with 14 bases between the two germline ends. The CDR3 is 15 amino acids.

This clonotype appeared a few times. The gene calls are TRBV29-1 and TRBJ2-1, with D uncertain. Between the trimmed V and J ends, which lost 4 bases and 3 bases, there was a span of 4 bases. This CDR3 is built from 11 residues. Germline V lookup: CDR1 SQVTM, CDR2 ANQGSEA. The CDR3 loop reads CSVVLYNEQFF. The CDR3 DNA sequence: TGCAGCGTTGTCCTCTACAATGAGCAGTTCTTC.

This clonotype occurred a few times. This rearrangement joins TRBV6-5 to TRBJ1-6; 7 bases line up with TRBD1. The length of the CDR3 is 17 residues. With V trimmed by 2 bases and J by 7 bases, 11 bases remained unmatched. Germline V gene data show CDR1 as MNHEY and CDR2 as SVGAGI. CDR3 sequence (DNA): TGTGCCAGCAGTTACGGGACAGTTCGGGCTGGGAATTCACCCCTCCACTTT. As protein: CASSYGTVRAGNSPLHF.

At least ten counts were recorded for this clonotype. The rearrangement links TRBV10-3 to TRBJ2-7; D possibly corresponds to TRBD2 (6 bases). The CDR3 has 13 residues. Germline V gives CDR1 ENHRY, CDR2 SYGVKD. The chain's CDR3 is CATTGVSSYEQYF. In DNA, the CDR3 is TGTGCTACAACGGGGGTGAGCTCCTACGAGCAGTACTTC.

The V gene is TRBV7-9, the J gene TRBJ2-5; 8 nucleotides line up with TRBD1. Germline V gene sequence: CDR1 SEHNR, CDR2 FQNEAQ (reference sequence). CDR3 length: 14 residues. V lost 5 bases and J lost 5; bases outside the gene matches: 7. The CDR3 nucleotides read TGTGCCAGCAGCAGAGGACAGGGCGGCGAGACCCAGTACTTC. Its translation is CASSRGQGGETQYF. Combining the CDR3 with reference TRBV7-9 and TRBJ2-5 gives the whole variable domain DTGVSQNPRHKITKRGQNVTFRCDPISEHNRLYWYRQTLGQGPEFLTYFQNEAQLEKSRLLSDRFSAERPKGSFSTLEIQRTEQGDSAMYLCASSRGQGGETQYFGPGTRLLVL.

V usage is TRBV21-1 and J usage is TRBJ2-1. TRBV21-1 is listed as a pseudogene. The CDR3 consists of 16 residues. CDR3 bases: TGTGCCAGCAGCAAAGCGGGAAGGAGATCCTACAATGAGCAGTTCTTC. This codes for CASSKAGRRSYNEQFF.

This clonotype has a handful of counts. The genes are TRBV5-1 and TRBJ1-4; no firm D call. V was cut by 0 bases and J by 6 bases, with 9 bases left in between. CDR3 length: 14 amino acids. Germline-derived CDR1 and CDR2 are SGHRS and YFSETQ. DNA for the CDR3: TGCGCCAGCAGCTTGGGCAGGCGGGATGAAAAACTGTTTTTT. It translates to CASSLGRRDEKLFF.

The chain recombines TRBV10-3 with TRBJ2-3; tentatively, D is TRBD2 (6 bases). This CDR3 spans 15 amino acids. Germline lookup yields CDR1 ENHRY and CDR2 SYGVKD. With 4 bases removed from V and 0 bases from J, the gap between germline ends came to 11 bases. The CDR3: CAISALAASTDTQYF. The CDR3 region has the DNA TGTGCCATCAGTGCTTTAGCGGCAAGCACAGATACGCAGTATTTT.

V usage is TRBV7-9 and J usage is TRBJ1-4; D uncertain. This CDR3 is built from 14 residues. Germline loops: CDR1 SEHNR, CDR2 FQNEAQ (reference sequence). V was shortened by 3 bases and J by 8 bases, with 13 bases between the two germline ends. CDR3 residues: CASSFHPGMEKLFF. CDR3 in DNA: TGTGCCAGCAGCTTTCACCCCGGGATGGAAAAACTGTTTTTT.

This clonotype was recorded a few times. This chain uses TRBV14 with TRBJ2-1; no clear D gene. The V end lost 4 bases, the J end lost 4 bases, and 8 bases lay between the germline ends. Germline loops: CDR1 SGHDN, CDR2 FVKESK. The CDR3 extends over 13 amino acids. The CDR3 region has the DNA TGTGCCAGCAGCCTTGTGAAATACAATGAGCAGTTCTTC. Translation: CASSLVKYNEQFF.